The sequence of this T cell receptor beta chain was determined in a study of graft-versus-host responses after intestinal transplantation. Study-wide context: Recipients had multivisceral, liver-intestinal, or isolated intestinal transplants. Anti-thymocyte globulin induction, then tacrolimus and steroids for about three years, went to all recipients.

The method was immunoSEQ multiplex PCR; TCRdb's version includes in-frame clones alone and lacks a portion of them. The sample lists about 23,000 clones; 90% to 95% were seen once. About this clone itself: What it binds is not known.

General observations from the study: Recipient-marrow GvH clones were detected, some having first appeared in ileum or blood. Where graft-donor T cell macrochimerism was present, patients had high graft-versus-host to host-versus-graft clonal ratios in allografts.

The input for sequencing was PBMCs, taken approximately 38 days after intestinal transplant. The receptor's source is a human patient who received an intestinal transplant, so some T cells may come from the graft donor.

The DNA for the CDR3 is TGTGCCAGCAGCTCTTATCAGGGGCGGGGGGAAAATGAGCAGTTCTTC. Translating gives CASSSYQGRGENEQFF. The V gene is TRBV7-2, the J gene TRBJ2-1; 8 positions match TRBD2. CDR1 SGHTA and CDR2 FQGNSA come from the germline V gene. The CDR3 length is 16 residues. With 4 bases clipped from V and 7 bases from J, the junction kept 12 bases outside the gene matches.